This TCR beta chain was identified in a study of shared clonotypes between healthy human individuals. Study-level information: Used for every donor were three CD4 naive, three CD4 memory, two CD8 naive and one CD8 memory plate.

About this clone: The antigen is unknown. Other DNA sequences of this sample code for an identical CDR3.

CD45RO-negative, CCR7-positively selected cells formed the naive CD8 fraction, excluding terminally differentiated effector memory CD45RA+ cells. J was trimmed by 0 bases and V by 3 bases; bases with no gene match: 2. The CDR3 has 14 amino acids. Germline V lookup: CDR1 SGHTA, CDR2 FQGNSA. Study-level findings and limits: A limitation of the genetic and exposure-history diversity represented arose from few donors. Compared with clonotypes that all four donors shared, non-shared clonotypes had lower generation probabilities.

Every subset had its genomic DNA shared out evenly among several immunoSEQ plates. Generated by immunoSEQ multiplex PCR, the TCRdb table keeps only in-frame clones and is missing some. The sample contains millions of clones, approximately 94% of which appear only once. This chain links TRBV7-2 with TRBJ2-7; 7 bases align to TRBD1. The source of this sequence is a man aged 18 to 29 in good health. The sequenced sample was naive CD8+ T cells sorted from blood. CDR3 sequence (DNA): TGTGCCAGCAGCTTCGGGACAGCCTCCTACGAGCAGTACTTC. As protein: CASSFGTASYEQYF.